The 3 T cell receptor beta chains below were found in one sample sequenced in a study of cytomegalovirus exposure and HLA in healthy donors. Researchers ran the PCR with 60 Vbeta and 13 Jbeta primers. Only in-frame clones appear in the TCRdb table, and some are missing; sequencing was by immunoSEQ multiplex PCR. The table lists around 150,000 clones, roughly two thirds of them singletons. Sequenced sample: PBMCs. These receptor sequences come from a young woman in good health and CMV-seronegative.

This chain joins TRBV10-2 and TRBJ2-7, with a weak D call TRBD1 (6 bases). Per germline, CDR1 WSHSY and CDR2 SAAADI. CDR3 length: 14 amino acids. V lost 10 bases, J lost 6 bases, and 22 bases lay in between. CDR3 sequence: CATSQTGTLAEQYF. The CDR3 DNA is TGCGCCACAAGTCAAACCGGGACACTTGCCGAGCAGTACTTC.

The V and J genes are TRBV25-1 and TRBJ1-2; D is ambiguous. Looked up from germline, CDR1 is MGHDK and CDR2 is SYGVNS. Between the trimmed V and J ends, which lost 2 bases and 7 bases, there was a span of 17 bases. The CDR3 is 15 amino acids. The CDR3 nucleotides read TGTGCCAGCAGTGAACAAGGACCGGGGAATACTGGCTACACCTTC. It translates to CASSEQGPGNTGYTF.

The chain has TRBV9 and TRBJ2-1; TRBD2 matches at 9 bases. With 3 bases clipped from V and 9 bases from J, the junction kept 7 bases outside the gene matches. Looked up from germline, CDR1 is SGDLS and CDR2 is YYNGEE. This CDR3 spans 14 amino acids. The CDR3 is CASSGSSGRAEQFF. As DNA, the CDR3 is TGTGCCAGCAGCGGGAGTAGCGGGAGAGCTGAGCAGTTCTTC. The entire variable domain, with the rest obtained from reference TRBV9 and TRBJ2-1, is as follows: DSGVTQTPKHLITATGQRVTLRCSPRSGDLSVYWYQQSLDQGLQFLIQYYNGEERAKGNILERFSAQQFPDLHSELNLSSLELGDSALYFCASSGSSGRAEQFFGPGTRLTVL.